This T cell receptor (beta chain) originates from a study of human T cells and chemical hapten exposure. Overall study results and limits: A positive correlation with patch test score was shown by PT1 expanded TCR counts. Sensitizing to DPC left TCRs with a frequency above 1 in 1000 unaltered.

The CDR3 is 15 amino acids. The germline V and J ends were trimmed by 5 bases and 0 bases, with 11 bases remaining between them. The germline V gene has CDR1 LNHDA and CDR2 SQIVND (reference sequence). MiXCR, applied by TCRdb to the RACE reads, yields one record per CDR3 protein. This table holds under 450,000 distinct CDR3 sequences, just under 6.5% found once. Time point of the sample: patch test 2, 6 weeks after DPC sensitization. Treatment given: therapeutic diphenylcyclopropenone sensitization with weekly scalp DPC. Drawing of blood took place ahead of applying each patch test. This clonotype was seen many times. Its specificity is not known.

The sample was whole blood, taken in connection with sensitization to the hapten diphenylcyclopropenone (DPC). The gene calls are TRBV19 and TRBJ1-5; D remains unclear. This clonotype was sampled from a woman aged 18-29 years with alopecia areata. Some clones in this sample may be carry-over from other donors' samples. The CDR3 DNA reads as TGTGCCAGTAGTTGGTCCCCCAGTAGCAATCAGCCCCAGCATTTT. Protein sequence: CASSWSPSSNQPQHF.